These 23 T cell receptor beta chains were all obtained from the same sample, sequenced in a study of spatial heterogeneity in lung cancer. Each CDR3 protein gets one entry after TCRdb re-called the 5' RACE reads with MiXCR. The data hold more than 2,500 distinct CDR3 sequences, with 3% to 4% observed a single time. Time point here: sample taken at primary tumor resection. The specimen comprised lung tissue, sampled at surgery. Receptors were obtained from a human donor with early-stage non-small cell lung cancer.

By sample share, this clonotype is medium-sized (0.01 to 0.1%). This beta chain appears as a stray read in a library generated for alpha chains; its size is not informative. V gene TRBV7-8 combines with J gene TRBJ2-5, with 8 bases aligning to TRBD1. Germline loops: CDR1 SGHVS, CDR2 FQNEAQ. The CDR3 is 14 residues long. V shed 3 bases and J 4 bases; nucleotides not matched to a gene: 4. The CDR3 spells CASSFNRGAETQYF. The CDR3 DNA sequence: TGTGCCAGCAGCTTCAACAGGGGGGCAGAGACCCAGTACTTC.

The table lists this clonotype with many counts. This beta chain is an off-target read within a library intended for alpha chains, so its frequency means little. This chain uses TRBV20-1 with TRBJ2-1; 10 bases align to TRBD2. V dropped 5 bases and J dropped 6; count of bases not matched to a gene: 7. CDR3 length: 14 residues. CDR1 is DFQATT, CDR2 SNEGSKA, per germline (reference sequence). The CDR3 spells CSAQDERGGNEQFF. The CDR3 bases are TGCAGTGCTCAGGACGAGCGGGGGGGCAATGAGCAGTTCTTC.

For this clonotype: The library was built for alpha chains, so this beta chain is an off-target read and its size means little. This sequence joins TRBV6-1 and TRBJ2-2; possibly TRBD2 for D (5 bases). CDR3 length equals 13 residues. Germline V gene data show CDR1 as MNHNS and CDR2 as SASEGT. V was cut by 4 bases and J by 6 bases, with 9 bases left in between. CDR3 sequence: CASSVERAGELFF. For the CDR3, the DNA is TGTGCCAGCAGTGTTGAGAGGGCCGGGGAGCTGTTTTTT.

By frequency in the sample, this clonotype is medium-sized. In a library made to pick up alpha chains, this beta chain is a stray read with a size that means little. CDR3 in DNA: TGTGCCAGCAGTTGGGGGGGTGTGAGTAGTGTTGCTGAAGCTTTCTTT. It codes for CASSWGGVSSVAEAFF. The rearrangement joins TRBV27 to TRBJ1-1; D possibly corresponds to TRBD1 (5 bases). CDR3 length equals 16 residues. Deletions cut 4 bases from V and 6 bases from J, with 21 bases between. CDR1 and CDR2 from the germline V gene are MNHEY and SMNVEV (reference sequence).

At least ten counts were recorded for this clonotype. This beta chain appears as a stray read in a library generated for alpha chains; its size is not informative. The gene calls are TRBV6-6 and TRBJ2-7; the D gene could be TRBD1 or TRBD2 (7 bases each). The CDR3 extends over 13 amino acids. V dropped 4 bases and J dropped 7 bases, with 14 bases sitting between them. Germline CDR1 MNHNY, CDR2 SVGAGI (reference sequence). CDR3 in DNA: TGTGCCAGCAGTTCCGTCAGGGGGGGGGAGCAGTACTTC. Protein product: CASSSVRGGEQYF.

This clonotype qualifies as medium-sized. In a library made to pick up alpha chains, this beta chain is a stray read with a size that means little. This chain connects TRBV18 to TRBJ2-7, with 7 bases aligning to TRBD1. J lost 6 bases, V lost 5 bases, and 7 bases had no gene match. CDR3 length equals 13 residues. From germline, CDR1 is KGHSH and CDR2 LQKENI. This CDR3 reads CASSATQGSEQYV. For the CDR3, the DNA is TGTGCCAGCTCAGCAACACAGGGGTCCGAGCAGTACGTC.

By share, this clonotype ranks as medium-sized. This beta chain is a stray read from a library made for alpha chains; its abundance is not meaningful. The rearrangement links TRBV5-1 to TRBJ2-4; D tentatively reads TRBD1 or TRBD2 (6 bases each). V was cut by 2 bases and J by 8 bases, with 11 bases left in between. CDR3 length: 13 amino acids. The germline gives CDR1 SGHRS, CDR2 YFSETQ. The CDR3 sequence is CASSLPGEDIQYF. The CDR3 coding sequence is TGCGCCAGCAGCTTACCAGGGGAGGACATTCAGTACTTC.

As to this clonotype: This beta chain is an off-target read within a library intended for alpha chains, so its frequency means little. This chain uses TRBV12-3 or TRBV12-4 with TRBJ1-1, with D possibly being TRBD1 (6 bases). CDR3 length: 15 amino acids. V was pared by 6 bases and J by 5 bases, with 19 bases between. As DNA, the CDR3 is TGTGCCAGCAGCTCTAACCAGGGGACGAGGACTGAAGCTTTCTTT. Amino acid sequence: CASSSNQGTRTEAFF.

This clonotype is medium-sized within its sample. As an off-target read in a library built for alpha chains, this beta chain has a frequency of little significance. This chain connects TRBV10-2 to TRBJ2-5, with a weak D call TRBD2 (7 bases). The CDR3 is 14 amino acids. Germline loops: CDR1 WSHSY, CDR2 SAAADI. Deletions cut 8 bases from V and 4 bases from J, with 17 bases between. DNA of the CDR3: TGCGCCAGCCGGGGAGGGGGGGCCCGAGAGACCCAGTACTTC. Translation gives CASRGGGARETQYF.

By frequency in the sample, this clonotype is medium-sized. Since it is a stray read in a library aimed at alpha chains, this beta chain has a size that is not meaningful. The V call is TRBV13, the J call TRBJ1-6, with D unclear. The CDR3 loop spans 13 amino acids. The V end was cut by 5 bases, the J end by 14 bases, with 16 bases between. Germline lookup yields CDR1 PRHDT and CDR2 FYEKMQ (reference sequence). The CDR3 sequence is CASSIRLSTTLHF. Written as DNA, the CDR3 is TGTGCCAGCAGCATTAGACTCTCTACTACCCTCCACTTT.

This clonotype is medium-sized within its sample. This beta chain appears as a stray read in a library generated for alpha chains; its size is not informative. The V gene is TRBV12-3 or TRBV12-4, the J gene TRBJ2-7; a possible D gene is TRBD1 (6 bases). V shed 6 bases and J shed 0 bases, with 12 bases lying between them. The CDR3 is 14 residues long. The CDR3 protein is CASRNTGSSYEQYF. The CDR3 DNA reads as TGTGCCAGCAGGAACACAGGGTCCTCCTACGAGCAGTACTTC.

This clonotype is medium-sized. This beta chain was picked up by a library intended for alpha chains and is off target, so its count carries little meaning. This chain joins TRBV2 and TRBJ1-5; 7 bases agree with TRBD1. Germline V gene lookup returns CDR1 SNHLY and CDR2 FYNNEI. V dropped 6 bases and J dropped 6; count of bases not matched to a gene: 8. This CDR3 has 14 residues. The CDR3 sequence is CASSHDREGQPQHF. The CDR3 bases are TGTGCCAGCAGCCACGACAGGGAAGGTCAGCCCCAGCATTTT. The full variable domain, completed using reference TRBV2 and TRBJ1-5, is EPEVTQTPSHQVTQMGQEVILRCVPISNHLYFYWYRQILGQKVEFLVSFYNNEISEKSEIFDDQFSVERPDGSNFTLKIRSTKLEDSAMYFCASSHDREGQPQHFGDGTRLSIL.

This clonotype was seen ten or more times. Being off target in a library aimed at alpha chains, this beta chain has a size of little meaning. The chain combines TRBV7-9 with TRBJ2-2; D uncertain. This CDR3 contains 15 residues. Germline CDR1 and CDR2: SEHNR and FQNEAQ (reference sequence). Trimming removed 7 bases at V and 6 bases at J, with 18 bases between. This CDR3 reads CASTPPGAVAGELFF. The CDR3 bases are TGTGCCAGCACCCCCCCCGGCGCCGTCGCCGGGGAGCTGTTTTTT.

This clonotype was recorded many times. The library was designed around alpha chains, so this beta chain is a stray read whose abundance carries little weight. The V and J genes are TRBV3-1 and TRBJ2-1; 8 nucleotides match TRBD2. CDR3 size: 15 residues. Germline CDR1 LGHDT, CDR2 YNNKEL (reference sequence). V shed 1 base, J shed 12 bases, and the junction held 11 bases outside the gene matches. The CDR3 nucleotides read TGTGCCAGCAGCCAAGTAGAAGCAGCGGGGGTTGGGCAGTTCTTC. Its translation: CASSQVEAAGVGQFF.

By frequency in the sample, this clonotype is medium-sized. A library prepared for alpha chains yielded this beta chain as an off-target read; its size is of little meaning. The CDR3 DNA reads TGTGCCAGCAGTCCAAAGAGAACTGGGCCCTCGAACGAGCAGTACGTC. This translates into CASSPKRTGPSNEQYV. The genes are TRBV28 and TRBJ2-7; D ambiguous. Looked up from germline, CDR1 is MDHEN and CDR2 is SYDVKM. The CDR3 consists of 16 residues. The V gene lost 5 bases and the J gene lost 5 bases, with 22 bases spanning the gap.

By sample share, this clonotype is medium-sized. The library was built for alpha chains, so this beta chain is an off-target read and its size means little. The V call is TRBV14, the J call TRBJ1-2; TRBD1 aligns across 8 bases. This CDR3 is built from 15 residues. V shed 4 bases and J 5 bases; nucleotides not matched to a gene: 9. Germline V gene sequence: CDR1 SGHDN, CDR2 FVKESK. CDR3 sequence (DNA): TGTGCCAGCAGCCGTACCGGGACAGGCCCGTATGGCTACACCTTC. Translating gives CASSRTGTGPYGYTF.

This clonotype was seen a handful of times. This beta chain turned up in a library designed for alpha chains; as an off-target read, its abundance says little. V is TRBV29-1 and J is TRBJ2-6; 7 bases map to TRBD2. The CDR3 consists of 18 residues. CDR1 and CDR2 from the germline V gene are SQVTM and ANQGSEA. Germline trimming cut 4 bases from V and 0 bases from J; bases unmatched to any gene: 12. CDR3 sequence reads: CSVGSSWRGSSGANVLTF. CDR3 sequence (DNA): TGCAGCGTTGGCAGCAGTTGGCGGGGGAGCTCTGGGGCCAACGTCCTGACTTTC.

This clonotype was picked up many times. A much larger clonotype is one base distant, so this may be a read error. Since no conserved phenylalanine or tryptophan closes the CDR3, a read error is the likely cause. This beta chain slipped into a library made for alpha chains as a stray read, so its size is not meaningful. The rearrangement joins TRBV12-3 or TRBV12-4 to TRBJ2-7, with D hard to call. This CDR3 comprises 12 residues. The V end lost 5 bases, the J end lost 5 bases, and 10 bases lay between the germline ends. CDR3 coding DNA: TGTGCCAGCAGTAGACGCAGAAACGAGCAGTACTCC. Residues: CASSRRRNEQYS.

This clonotype is medium-sized by share. This beta chain is an unintended read in a library built for alpha chains; its size means little. The V and J genes are TRBV4-3 and TRBJ2-3; possible D gene TRBD1, 5 bases. This CDR3 contains 15 residues. From germline, CDR1 is LGHNA and CDR2 YSLEER. The V and J ends lost 3 bases and 1 base respectively, with 11 bases between them. As DNA, the CDR3 is TGCGCCAGCAGCCACCGACAGTTCGGCACAGATACGCAGTATTTT. Translation: CASSHRQFGTDTQYF.

For this clonotype: A library made for alpha chains picked up this beta chain off target, so its size means little. The chain is built from TRBV10-3 and TRBJ2-1; D may match TRBD1 or TRBD2 (6 bases each). The CDR3 loop spans 15 amino acids. V lost 3 bases, J lost 10 bases, and 19 bases lay in between. Germline V gene sequence: CDR1 ENHRY, CDR2 SYGVKD. CDR3 protein: CAISDGAGGPWEQFF. CDR3 nucleotides: TGTGCCATCAGTGACGGGGCTGGGGGGCCTTGGGAGCAGTTCTTC.

By share, this clonotype counts as medium-sized. This beta chain is a stray read from a library made for alpha chains; its abundance is not meaningful. The V and J genes are TRBV11-3 and TRBJ2-3, with D unresolved. The CDR3 runs 14 residues. Trimming removed 6 bases at V and 4 bases at J, with 14 bases between. Germline CDR1 SGHNT, CDR2 YENEEA. The CDR3 nucleotides are TGTGCCAGCAGTCCGTACTCGGATCCAGATACGCAGTATTTT. Its translation is CASSPYSDPDTQYF.

This clonotype is labeled medium-sized. Since the library was made to target alpha chains, this beta chain is a stray read and its abundance is not meaningful. The chain links TRBV7-9 to TRBJ2-1; D may correspond to TRBD1 or TRBD2 (5 bases each). The V gene's germline CDR1 is SEHNR and CDR2 FQNEAQ (reference sequence). Trimming pared 8 bases from V and 8 bases from J, leaving 16 bases between. The CDR3 contains 13 residues. CDR3 nucleotides: TGTGCCAGCCTCCGGGACCCATCCCATGAGCAGTTCTTC. Translated: CASLRDPSHEQFF.

This clonotype was detected many times. This beta chain turned up in a library designed for alpha chains; as an off-target read, its abundance says little. The chain links TRBV2 to TRBJ2-1; 13 bases line up with TRBD2. The germline gives CDR1 SNHLY, CDR2 FYNNEI. J gave up 12 bases and V 7 bases, and 9 bases lay outside the gene matches. There are 14 residues in the CDR3. The CDR3 DNA sequence: TGTGCCAGCACCGGGACTAGCGGGGCTCTGGGGCAGTTCTTC. Translating it yields CASTGTSGALGQFF.